This TCR beta chain originates from a study of response to subunit inactivated influenza vaccine. V was trimmed by 2 bases and J by 0 bases, leaving 8 bases between them. CDR3 length equals 14 residues. CDR1 DFQATT and CDR2 SNEGSKA come from the germline V gene (reference sequence). One entry per CDR3 protein, called by TCRdb with MiXCR from the RT-PCR reads. Of more than 550,000 distinct CDR3 sequences in the sample, over 9% were seen once. These data were also filed under a second study, of T cells expressing NK-cell markers. Per that study: TCR beta cDNA was made by 5'RACE template switching with UMIs. Within the sequenced cohort of eight donors, seven exhibited HCMV seropositivity and one was seronegative. Researchers report these clonotypes also headed the CD3+CD56-NKG2C+ fraction in a handful of donors.

The source was PBMCs from blood, collected on the day of vaccination. The V and J genes are TRBV20-1 and TRBJ2-1, with D possibly matching TRBD2 (5 bases). The clonotype comes from a man between 45 and 60 years old who received an inactivated influenza vaccine. CDR3 protein: CSARLSGSYNEQFF. The CDR3, as DNA: TGCAGTGCTAGACTAAGCGGCTCCTACAATGAGCAGTTCTTC.